This T cell receptor (beta chain) stems from a study of OX40 agonist ivuxolimab in advanced cancers. Deletions cut 8 bases from V and 5 bases from J, with 10 bases between. The CDR3 has 12 residues. The V gene's germline CDR1 is MGHDK and CDR2 SYGVNS. TCRdb's table, derived via immunoSEQ multiplex PCR, lists solely in-frame clones and lacks some. The sample shows tens of thousands of clones, approximately 79% of them seen only once. This sample comprised CD4+ or CD8+ T cells sorted from blood, obtained in a trial of the OX40 agonist ivuxolimab. The source of this sequence is an adult with an advanced solid tumor such as melanoma, head and neck, liver or kidney cancer. The chain joins TRBV25-1 to TRBJ2-1; D is tentatively TRBD1 or TRBD2 (6 bases each). CDR3 nucleotides: TGTGCCAGCCGGAGGGGGGACAATGAGCAGTTCTTC. Translated: CASRRGDNEQFF.